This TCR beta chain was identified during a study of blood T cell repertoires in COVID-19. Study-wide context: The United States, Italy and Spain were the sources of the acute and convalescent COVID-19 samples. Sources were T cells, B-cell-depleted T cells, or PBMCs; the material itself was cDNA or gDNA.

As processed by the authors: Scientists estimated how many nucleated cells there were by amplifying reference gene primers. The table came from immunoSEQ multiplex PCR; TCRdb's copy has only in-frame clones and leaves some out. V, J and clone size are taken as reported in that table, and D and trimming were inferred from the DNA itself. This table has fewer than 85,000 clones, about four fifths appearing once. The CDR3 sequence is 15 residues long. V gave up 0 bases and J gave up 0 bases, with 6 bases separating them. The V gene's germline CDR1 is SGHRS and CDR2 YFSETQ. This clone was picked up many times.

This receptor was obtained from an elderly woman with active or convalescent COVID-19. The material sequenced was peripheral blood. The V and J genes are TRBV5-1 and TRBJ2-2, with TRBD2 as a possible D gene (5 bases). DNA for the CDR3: TGCGCCAGCAGCTTGGCCGGGGCGAACACCGGGGAGCTGTTTTTT. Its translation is CASSLAGANTGELFF. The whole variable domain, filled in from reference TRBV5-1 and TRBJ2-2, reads KAGVTQTPRYLIKTRGQQVTLSCSPISGHRSVSWYQQTPGQGLQFLFEYFSETQRNKGNFPGRFSGRQFSNSRSEMNVSTLELGDSALYLCASSLAGANTGELFFGEGSRLTVL.